Included here is one TCR beta chain sequence, with context. The germline V gene encodes CDR1 MDHEN and CDR2 SYDVKM. V shed 7 bases and J 2 bases; nucleotides not matched to a gene: 6. CDR3 length equals 14 residues. These data belong to a study of T cells in localized non-small cell lung cancer. Assay: immunoSEQ multiplex PCR; the TCRdb copy retains only in-frame clones and omits some. This sample has around 78,000 clones; 88% occur once, and the top ten carry 20% to 25%. The source material was peripheral blood, sampled before any cancer treatment. This clonotype was sampled from a woman aged 40-69 years with stage I squamous cell lung carcinoma. The chain has TRBV28 and TRBJ2-3, with 7 bases lining up with TRBD2. This CDR3 reads CASKKRGDTDTQYF. In nucleotides, the CDR3 is TGTGCCAGCAAAAAGCGGGGAGACACAGATACGCAGTATTTT.